The rows below give T cell receptor beta chains drawn from one sample of a study of blood T cell repertoires in COVID-19. Sequencing was performed with immunoSEQ multiplex PCR; in TCRdb, only in-frame clones are kept and a portion is missing. This sample has around 280,000 clones, with roughly 86% found just once. The sequenced material came from peripheral blood. Receptors were obtained from a woman in her 30s who had recovered from COVID-19. The CDR3 runs from the conserved cysteine through the conserved F or W.

V,J,CDR3
TRBV2,TRBJ1-1,CASRDRGMSTEAFF
TRBV5-4,TRBJ2-7,CASSEDWTAEQYF
TRBV19,TRBJ2-2,CASSILLGPGELFF
TRBV5-1,TRBJ1-2,CASSLANRANYGYTF
TRBV6-5,TRBJ1-5,CASRLEANQPQHF
TRBV6-5,TRBJ2-7,CASSYIWTGSYEQYF
TRBV3-1/TRBV3-2,TRBJ1-2,CASAKQGGYGYTF
TRBV9,TRBJ2-7,CASSEGGFRDEQYF
TRBV11-2,TRBJ2-7,CASSLASGGSYEQYF
TRBV2,TRBJ1-1,CARLLGQGARDTEAFF
TRBV7-9,TRBJ2-5,CASSLARGGAIETQYF
TRBV18,TRBJ2-5,CASSPPRTGPGETQYF
TRBV4-2,TRBJ1-2,CASSQEPEPNYGYTF
TRBV19,TRBJ2-7,CASSMPGQTIYEQYF
TRBV28,TRBJ2-2,CASTGGTGGSGELFF
TRBV19,TRBJ2-7,CASSVRDRDDEQYF
TRBV7-9,TRBJ2-3,CASSPGQGDTQYF
TRBV7-6,TRBJ2-7,CASSTRDSNYEQYF
TRBV27,TRBJ2-7,CASSLTGLAVYEQYF
TRBV5-6,TRBJ1-1,CASRADRGTEAFF
TRBV2,TRBJ2-2,CASVYRAPNTGELFF
TRBV2,TRBJ1-6,CASSDVGERAPLHF
TRBV11-2,TRBJ2-3,CASSSNGLLTDTQYF
TRBV15,TRBJ1-2,CATSRDQTGASYYGYTF
TRBV2,TRBJ2-7,CASSAPGGTYEQYF
TRBV27,TRBJ2-7,CASSPVASYEQYF
TRBV25-1,TRBJ1-3,CASVSLHSGNTIYF
TRBV4-1,TRBJ2-7,CASSQAGSAYEQYF
TRBV5-8,TRBJ2-7,CASSNRRDRVSEQYF
TRBV16,TRBJ1-6,CASSRDRNSPLHF
TRBV5-1,TRBJ2-2,CASSFLQGNTGELFF
TRBV25-1,TRBJ1-4,CASEDQTGGFEKLFF
TRBV6-2/TRBV6-3,TRBJ2-7,CASSYSPLRDSDYEQYF
TRBV9,TRBJ1-1,CASSVVGAWGTEAFF
TRBV3-1/TRBV3-2,TRBJ1-3,CASRAGSGNTIYF
TRBV5-6,TRBJ1-5,CASTDRGNQPQHF
TRBV30,TRBJ1-2,CAWSDWRRTGPNYGYTF
TRBV10-3,TRBJ1-2,CAIRPEAGRYGYTF
TRBV24-1,TRBJ2-2,CATIVLPGTGKGLTGELFF
TRBV10-3,TRBJ1-4,CAISDGQGEKLFF
TRBV27,TRBJ2-7,CASSLFRVGYEQYF
TRBV19,TRBJ2-7,CASRGTPETGEQYF
TRBV19,TRBJ2-7,CASSIRTGGYEQYF
TRBV24-1,TRBJ1-5,CATSDLHWQQRGNQPQHF
TRBV7-2,TRBJ1-4,CASSGTRDRNEKLFF
TRBV6-2/TRBV6-3,TRBJ1-2,CASSYGGAEDYGYTF
TRBV6-2/TRBV6-3,TRBJ1-2,CASSYETDFYTF
TRBV18,TRBJ1-4,CASSPNRGGNEKLFF
TRBV3-1/TRBV3-2,TRBJ2-1,CASNGGGLQTTNEQFF
TRBV6-2/TRBV6-3,TRBJ1-3,CASSKGQGNTIYF
TRBV6-6,TRBJ1-1,CASSYAGNTEAFF
TRBV6-6,TRBJ2-1,CASSHLRAYQFF
TRBV7-9,TRBJ1-6,CASSLDRSPLHF